The following is a T cell receptor beta chain sequence with its context. This sample stems from a study of T cell changes during pregnancy in multiple sclerosis. Profiling relied on immunoSEQ multiplex PCR, and the TCRdb table lists in-frame clones only, not all of them. The sample consists of 95,000 to 110,000 clones, about nine tenths of them appearing once. The germline V gene has CDR1 MGHRA and CDR2 YSYEKL. The CDR3 is made up of 18 amino acids. Trimming removed 0 bases at V and 0 bases at J, with 12 bases between. The chain joins TRBV4-1 to TRBJ2-6; D remains ambiguous. The sample here was peripheral blood, taken in the third trimester of pregnancy. The TCR originated in a female donor in good health, enrolled as a control in a pregnancy study. CDR3 protein: CASSQDIRSLSGANVLTF. As DNA, the CDR3 is TGCGCCAGCAGCCAAGATATCAGATCCCTCTCTGGGGCCAACGTCCTGACTTTC.